This T cell receptor (beta chain) was sequenced in a study of post-analysis software for immune sequencing data. Overall study context: As for disease course, relapsing-remitting, secondary progressive and progressive-relapsing multiple sclerosis were all included.

Unique molecular identifiers were carried by the TCR beta cDNA libraries. TCRdb redid the calling of the PCR reads with MiXCR, one entry per CDR3 protein. This sample has about 540,000 distinct CDR3 sequences; less than 40% occur once, and the top ten carry approximately 6%. The sample consisted of blood. The TCR was taken from a girl under 18 with multiple sclerosis.

For the CDR3, the DNA is TGTGCCAGCAGTCCAATGTCCCTTCTGGAGACCCAGTACTTC. This sequence encodes CASSPMSLLETQYF. The V and J genes are TRBV12-3 or TRBV12-4 and TRBJ2-5; D gene unclear. The V gene lost 5 bases and the J gene lost 5 bases, with 15 bases spanning the gap. The CDR3 extends over 14 amino acids.